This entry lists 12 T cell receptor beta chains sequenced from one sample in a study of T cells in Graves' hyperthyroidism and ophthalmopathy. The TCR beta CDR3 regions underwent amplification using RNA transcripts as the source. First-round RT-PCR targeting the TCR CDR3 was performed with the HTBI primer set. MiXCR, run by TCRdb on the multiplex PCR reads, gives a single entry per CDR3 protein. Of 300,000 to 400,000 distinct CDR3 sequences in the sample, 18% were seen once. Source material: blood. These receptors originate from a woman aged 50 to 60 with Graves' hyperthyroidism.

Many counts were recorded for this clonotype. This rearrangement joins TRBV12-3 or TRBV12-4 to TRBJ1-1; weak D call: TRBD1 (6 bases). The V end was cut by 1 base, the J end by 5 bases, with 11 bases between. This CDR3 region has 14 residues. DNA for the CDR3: TGTGCCAGCAGTTTAGGAACAGGGTGGACTGAAGCTTTCTTT. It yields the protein CASSLGTGWTEAFF.

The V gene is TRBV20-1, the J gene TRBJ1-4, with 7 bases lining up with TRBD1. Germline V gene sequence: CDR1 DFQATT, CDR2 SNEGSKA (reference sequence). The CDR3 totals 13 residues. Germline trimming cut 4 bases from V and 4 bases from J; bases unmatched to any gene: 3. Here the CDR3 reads CSATDRFNEKLFF. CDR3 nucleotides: TGCAGTGCTACGGACAGGTTTAATGAAAAACTGTTTTTT.

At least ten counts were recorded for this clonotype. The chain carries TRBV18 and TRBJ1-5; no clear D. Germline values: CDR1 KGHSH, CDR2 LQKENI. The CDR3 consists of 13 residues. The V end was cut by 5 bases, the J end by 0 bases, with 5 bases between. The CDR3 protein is CASSGNSNQPQHF. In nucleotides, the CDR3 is TGTGCCAGCTCAGGAAATAGCAATCAGCCCCAGCATTTT.

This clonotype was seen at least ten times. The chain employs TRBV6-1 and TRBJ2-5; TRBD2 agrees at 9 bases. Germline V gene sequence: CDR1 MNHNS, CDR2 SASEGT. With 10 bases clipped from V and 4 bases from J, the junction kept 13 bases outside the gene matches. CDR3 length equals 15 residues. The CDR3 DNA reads TGTGCCATTCGCAGGCGGGGGGGCAGTGGAGAGACCCAGTACTTC. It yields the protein CAIRRRGGSGETQYF.

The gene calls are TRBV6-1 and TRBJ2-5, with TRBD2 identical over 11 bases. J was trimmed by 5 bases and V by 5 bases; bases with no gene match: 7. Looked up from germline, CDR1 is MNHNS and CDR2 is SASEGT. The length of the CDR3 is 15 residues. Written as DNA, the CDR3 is TGTGCCAGCAGTCGTCCCGTAGCGGGAGGGGAGACCCAGTACTTC. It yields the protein CASSRPVAGGETQYF.

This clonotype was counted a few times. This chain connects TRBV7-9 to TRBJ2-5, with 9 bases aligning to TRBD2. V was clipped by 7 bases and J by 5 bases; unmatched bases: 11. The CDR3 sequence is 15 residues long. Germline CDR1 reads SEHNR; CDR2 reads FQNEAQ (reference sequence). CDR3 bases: TGTGCCAGCAATCAGCGGGAGGCCCTTTCGGAGACCCAGTACTTC. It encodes CASNQREALSETQYF.

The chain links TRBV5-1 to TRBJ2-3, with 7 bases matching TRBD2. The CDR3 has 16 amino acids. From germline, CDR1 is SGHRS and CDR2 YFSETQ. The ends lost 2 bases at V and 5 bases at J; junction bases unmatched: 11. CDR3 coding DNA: TGCGCCAGCAGCTTTGCTAGCGGCCTGGGGGGAGATACGCAGTATTTT. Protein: CASSFASGLGGDTQYF. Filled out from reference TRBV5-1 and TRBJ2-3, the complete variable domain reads KAGVTQTPRYLIKTRGQQVTLSCSPISGHRSVSWYQQTPGQGLQFLFEYFSETQRNKGNFPGRFSGRQFSNSRSEMNVSTLELGDSALYLCASSFASGLGGDTQYFGPGTRLTVL.

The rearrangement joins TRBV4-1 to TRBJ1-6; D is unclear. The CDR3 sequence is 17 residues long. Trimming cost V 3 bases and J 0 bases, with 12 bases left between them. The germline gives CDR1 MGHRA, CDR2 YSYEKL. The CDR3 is CASSQVSPSSYNSPLHF. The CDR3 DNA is TGCGCCAGCAGCCAGGTTTCTCCAAGCTCCTATAATTCACCCCTCCACTTT.

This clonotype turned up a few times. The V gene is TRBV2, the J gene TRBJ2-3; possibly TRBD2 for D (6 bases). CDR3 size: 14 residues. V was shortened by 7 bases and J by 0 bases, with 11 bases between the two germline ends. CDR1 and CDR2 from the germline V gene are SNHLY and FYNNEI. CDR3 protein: CASISSASTDTQYF. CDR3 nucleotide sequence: TGTGCCAGCATTTCTAGCGCTAGCACAGATACGCAGTATTTT. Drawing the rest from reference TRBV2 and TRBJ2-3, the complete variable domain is EPEVTQTPSHQVTQMGQEVILRCVPISNHLYFYWYRQILGQKVEFLVSFYNNEISEKSEIFDDQFSVERPDGSNFTLKIRSTKLEDSAMYFCASISSASTDTQYFGPGTRLTVL.

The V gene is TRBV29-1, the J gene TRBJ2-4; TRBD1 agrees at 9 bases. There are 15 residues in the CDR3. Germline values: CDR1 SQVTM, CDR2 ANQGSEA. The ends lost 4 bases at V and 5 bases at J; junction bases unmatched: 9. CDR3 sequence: CSVADPGQGQNIQYF. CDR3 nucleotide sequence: TGCAGCGTTGCAGACCCGGGACAGGGTCAAAACATTCAGTACTTC.

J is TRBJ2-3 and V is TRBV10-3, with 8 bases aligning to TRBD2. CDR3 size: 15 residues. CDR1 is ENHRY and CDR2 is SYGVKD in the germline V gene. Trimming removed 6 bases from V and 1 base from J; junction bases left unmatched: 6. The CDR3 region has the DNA TGTGCCATCAGCCCGGGGCGGGGGGGCACAGATACGCAGTATTTT. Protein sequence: CAISPGRGGTDTQYF.

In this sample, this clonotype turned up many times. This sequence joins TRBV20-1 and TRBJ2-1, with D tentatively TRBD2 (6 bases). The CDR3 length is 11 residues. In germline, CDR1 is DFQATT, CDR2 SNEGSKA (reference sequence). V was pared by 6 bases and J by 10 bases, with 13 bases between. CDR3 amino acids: CSAISGVEQFF. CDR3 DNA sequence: TGCAGTGCAATTAGCGGAGTCGAGCAGTTCTTC.